This record covers a single T cell receptor beta chain. This record comes from a study of liver allograft versus peripheral blood T cells. Study context: Transplanted-liver and recipient peripheral blood T cell receptor repertoires were compared.

The CDR3 loop spans 14 amino acids. The ends were cut back, 3 bases at V and 1 base at J, with 9 bases in the middle. One entry per CDR3 protein, called by TCRdb with MiXCR from the reads. Among thousands of distinct CDR3 sequences listed, approximately 15% were seen once. V gene TRBV12-3 or TRBV12-4 combines with J gene TRBJ1-1; D remains ambiguous. The sequence derives from a human patient who had a liver transplant. Part of the T cells may come from the graft donor. The CDR3 loop is CASSLGAGNTEAFF. The DNA of the CDR3 is TGTGCCAGCAGTTTGGGCGCAGGGAACACTGAAGCTTTCTTT.